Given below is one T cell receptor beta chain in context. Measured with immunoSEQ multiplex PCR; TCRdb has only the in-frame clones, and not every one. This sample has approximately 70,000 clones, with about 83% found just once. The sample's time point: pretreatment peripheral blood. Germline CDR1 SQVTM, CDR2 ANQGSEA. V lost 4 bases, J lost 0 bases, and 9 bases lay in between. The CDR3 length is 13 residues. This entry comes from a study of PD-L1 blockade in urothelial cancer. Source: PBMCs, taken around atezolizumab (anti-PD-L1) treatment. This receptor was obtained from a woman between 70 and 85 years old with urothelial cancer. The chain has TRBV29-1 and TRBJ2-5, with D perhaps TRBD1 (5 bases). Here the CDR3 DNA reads TGCAGCGTTGTACAGGCGTACCAAGAGACCCAGTACTTC. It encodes CSVVQAYQETQYF. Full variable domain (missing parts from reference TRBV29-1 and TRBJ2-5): SAVISQKPSRDICQRGTSLTIQCQVDSQVTMMFWYRQQPGQSLTLIATANQGSEATYESGFVIDKFPISRPNLTFSTLTVSNMSPEDSSIYLCSVVQAYQETQYFGPGTRLLVL.